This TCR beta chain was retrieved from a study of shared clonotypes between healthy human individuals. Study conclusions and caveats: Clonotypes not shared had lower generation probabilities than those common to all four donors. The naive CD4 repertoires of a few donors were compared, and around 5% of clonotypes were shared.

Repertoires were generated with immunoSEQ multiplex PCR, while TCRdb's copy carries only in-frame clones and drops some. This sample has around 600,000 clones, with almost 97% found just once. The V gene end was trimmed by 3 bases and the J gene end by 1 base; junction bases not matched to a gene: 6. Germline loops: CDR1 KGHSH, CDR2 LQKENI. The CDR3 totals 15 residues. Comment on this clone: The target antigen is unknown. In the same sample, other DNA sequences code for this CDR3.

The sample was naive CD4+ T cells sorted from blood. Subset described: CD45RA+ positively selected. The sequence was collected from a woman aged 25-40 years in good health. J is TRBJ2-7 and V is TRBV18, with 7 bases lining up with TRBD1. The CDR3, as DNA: TGTGCCAGCTCACCGGCACAGGGGTCATCCTACGAGCAGTACTTC. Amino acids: CASSPAQGSSYEQYF.